This T cell receptor (beta chain) was identified in a study of cytomegalovirus exposure and HLA in healthy donors. Overall study results and limits: The authors listed about 170 TCR beta chains as cytomegalovirus-associated. It was shown in a later analysis that HLA-associated TCR beta chains were more clonally expanded than other, equally common chains. In a later analysis, at a false discovery rate of 0.05, 15,000 to 20,000 TCR beta sequences were associated with HLA alleles. Later work found most CMV-associated TCR beta chains apparently HLA-restricted.

Germline values: CDR1 SGHNT, CDR2 YYREEE (reference sequence). The V gene lost 1 base and the J gene lost 2 bases, with 9 bases spanning the gap. CDR3 size: 15 residues. The study ran its PCR with 60 Vbeta and 13 Jbeta primers. Measured with immunoSEQ multiplex PCR; TCRdb has only the in-frame clones, and not every one. This sample has 150,000 to 200,000 clones, with around four fifths found just once. This clone was seen only a few times. Antigen unknown. The TCR originated in a female donor in good health and CMV-seronegative. Sequencing was performed on PBMCs. This rearrangement joins TRBV5-4 to TRBJ1-4; TRBD1 is a possible D gene (6 bases). This CDR3 is CASSLSGQTNEKLFF. In DNA, the CDR3 is TGTGCCAGCAGCTTGTCCGGACAGACTAATGAAAAACTGTTTTTT. Complete variable domain (other parts from reference TRBV5-4 and TRBJ1-4): ETGVTQSPTHLIKTRGQQVTLRCSSQSGHNTVSWYQQALGQGPQFIFQYYREEENGRGNFPPRFSGLQFPNYSSELNVNALELDDSALYLCASSLSGQTNEKLFFGSGTQLSVL.